This T cell receptor beta chain was obtained from a study of graft-versus-host responses after intestinal transplantation. Study summary: Multivisceral, liver-intestinal, or isolated intestinal grafts were transplanted into recipients. Once they had received anti-thymocyte globulin induction, all recipients took tacrolimus and steroids for about 3 years. General observations from the study: Among recipient marrow samples, GvH clones were found; some appeared first in ileum or blood.

V lost 1 base, J lost 0 bases, and 7 bases lay in between. Looked up from germline, CDR1 is SGHTA and CDR2 is FQGNSA. There are 14 residues in the CDR3. For this clone: The antigen remains undetermined.

The table came from immunoSEQ multiplex PCR; TCRdb's copy has only in-frame clones and leaves some out. The sample lists under 150,000 clones; 90% were seen once. The receptor comes from a human donor who received an intestinal transplant. This chain joins TRBV7-2 and TRBJ2-7; TRBD2 is a possible D gene (5 bases). The specimen comprised unstimulated CD4+ T cells sorted from spleen or lymph node cells, sampled before intestinal transplant. CDR3 sequence: CASSLDGSSYEQYF. The CDR3 bases are TGTGCCAGCAGCTTAGATGGGAGCTCCTACGAGCAGTACTTC.